Detailed here is one TCR beta chain. CDR3 length: 15 residues. V shed 4 bases, J shed 6 bases, and the junction held 7 bases outside the gene matches. Per germline, CDR1 SGHRS and CDR2 YFSETQ. Clones were read by immunoSEQ multiplex PCR, and TCRdb kept only the in-frame ones, dropping some. The sample contains 150,000 to 200,000 clones, 70% to 85% of which appear only once. Participant age was roughly 18 to 90 years, and participants resided in fewer than 25 US areas. Participants' own reports of clinical history determined their cohort assignment. The data are from a study of blood T cell repertoires in COVID-19.

The source is a woman aged 55-70 years with acute COVID-19. The genes are TRBV5-1 and TRBJ2-2; 9 nucleotides agree with TRBD1. The sample comprised PBMCs or T cells enriched from blood (not recorded which). CDR3 DNA sequence: TGCGCCAGCAGCGAGGGACAGGGAATGTCCGGGGAGCTGTTTTTT. Translation gives CASSEGQGMSGELFF.